Described below is a single T cell receptor beta chain sequence and its context. What it binds is unknown. The entry originates in a study of OX40 agonist ivuxolimab in advanced cancers. Study outcomes and limitations: Expanded clones tended on average to be more numerous among CD8+ T cells than CD4+.

The protocol was immunoSEQ multiplex PCR, while the TCRdb copy is restricted to in-frame clones and leaves out a portion. The table includes tens of thousands of clones, 70% to 90% detected once. The CDR3 covers 13 residues. Trimming left V 0 bases short and J 4 bases short, with 7 bases between. CDR1 is SEHNR and CDR2 is FQNEAQ in the germline V gene (reference sequence). V gene TRBV7-9 combines with J gene TRBJ2-7, with a possible D match to TRBD2 (5 bases). The source was CD4+ or CD8+ T cells sorted from blood, collected in a trial of the OX40 agonist ivuxolimab. The sequence derives from an adult with an advanced solid tumor such as melanoma, head and neck, liver or kidney cancer. In DNA, the CDR3 is TGTGCCAGCAGCTTAGCTGAGGGTTACGAGCAGTACTTC. This sequence encodes CASSLAEGYEQYF.